Below are 32 T cell receptor beta chains sequenced from a single sample in a study of identifying expanded T cells in peripheral blood. Clones were sequenced by immunoSEQ multiplex PCR, and TCRdb holds only the in-frame ones, with some missing. The sample has more than 85,000 clones; around 90% are singletons. The specimen was blood. The receptors originated from a person aged 18 to 75 in good health.

The gene calls are TRBV7-8 and TRBJ1-2; 7 bases fit TRBD1. The CDR3 consists of 13 residues. The V gene end was trimmed by 1 base and the J gene end by 8 bases; junction bases not matched to a gene: 4. The germline gives CDR1 SGHVS, CDR2 FQNEAQ. Here the CDR3 DNA reads TGTGCCAGCAGCTTAGGACAGGGTGGAGGCTACACCTTC. Translation gives CASSLGQGGGYTF.

The V and J genes are TRBV30 and TRBJ2-3; no clear D. CDR1 is GTSNPN, CDR2 SVGIG, per germline (reference sequence). Between the trimmed V and J ends, which lost 0 bases and 2 bases, there was a span of 6 bases. This CDR3 region has 13 residues. The CDR3 sequence is CAWSVPPTDTQYF. The CDR3 DNA sequence: TGTGCCTGGAGTGTACCCCCCACAGATACGCAGTATTTT.

The chain recombines TRBV7-9 with TRBJ2-7; D not certain. The CDR3 has 14 amino acids. The germline V gene has CDR1 SEHNR and CDR2 FQNEAQ (reference sequence). V lost 5 bases to trimming and J lost 6 bases, with 17 bases between them. This CDR3 reads CASSPGSYLGEQYF. The CDR3 nucleotides are TGTGCCAGCAGCCCGGGTTCCTACTTGGGCGAGCAGTACTTC.

The J gene is TRBJ2-7, the V gene TRBV2; TRBD1 agrees at 7 bases. Unmatched junction bases numbered 2, after V lost 6 bases and J lost 3 bases. Germline V gene sequence: CDR1 SNHLY, CDR2 FYNNEI. The CDR3 length is 12 residues. CDR3 sequence reads: CASRNRGYEQYF. Here the CDR3 DNA reads TGTGCCAGCAGAAACAGGGGCTACGAGCAGTACTTC.

The CDR3 DNA sequence: TGTGCCAGCAGCCAAGACAGGGTAGGAGGAAACACCATATATTTT. This translates into CASSQDRVGGNTIYF. The J gene is TRBJ1-3, the V gene TRBV4-2; maybe TRBD1 (5 bases). The CDR3 is 15 amino acids. The V end lost 0 bases, the J end lost 4 bases, and 10 bases lay between the germline ends. CDR1 is LGHNA, CDR2 YNFKEQ, per germline.

The V call is TRBV19, the J call TRBJ1-5; 9 nucleotides align to TRBD1. Germline V gene sequence: CDR1 LNHDA, CDR2 SQIVND (reference sequence). V lost 4 bases to trimming and J lost 4 bases; unmatched junction nucleotides: 11. The CDR3 totals 17 residues. In DNA, the CDR3 is TGTGCCAGTAGTAGGTCCTACAGGGGGCGCTTGAATCAGCCCCAGCATTTT. Its protein is CASSRSYRGRLNQPQHF.

V is TRBV29-1 and J is TRBJ1-2; D is possibly TRBD1 (5 bases). Between the trimmed V and J ends, which lost 6 bases and 6 bases, there was a span of 17 bases. The CDR3 covers 13 residues. The germline CDR1 and CDR2 sequences are SQVTM and ANQGSEA. The CDR3, as DNA: TGCAGCGTCACCTTGGACAAGATTAATGGCTACACCTTC. Protein sequence: CSVTLDKINGYTF.

The rearrangement links TRBV19 to TRBJ2-7; the D gene could be TRBD1 or TRBD2 (5 bases each). Trimming stripped 3 bases from V and 3 bases from J, with 12 bases between. Germline V gene data show CDR1 as LNHDA and CDR2 as SQIVND (reference sequence). CDR3 length equals 14 residues. Here the CDR3 DNA reads TGTGCCAGTAGTATTGAGGGGAGCGGCTACGAGCAGTACTTC. Its protein product is CASSIEGSGYEQYF.

The DNA of the CDR3 is TGTGCCAGCGTTAGAACTGGGGAGCAGTACTTC. Translating gives CASVRTGEQYF. The chain combines TRBV2 with TRBJ2-7; D ambiguous. CDR3 length: 11 residues. V lost 8 bases and J lost 7, with 12 bases in between. CDR1 and CDR2 (germline): SNHLY, FYNNEI.

The chain joins TRBV5-1 to TRBJ1-3; 8 nucleotides align to TRBD1. The CDR3 spans 17 residues. Germline-derived CDR1 and CDR2 are SGHRS and YFSETQ. V gave up 3 bases and J gave up 0 bases; unmatched junction bases: 8. CDR3 in amino acids: CASSSIGQGSSGNTIYF. The CDR3 coding sequence is TGCGCCAGCAGCTCAATCGGACAGGGAAGCTCTGGAAACACCATATATTTT.

The rearrangement links TRBV28 to TRBJ2-2, with D possibly matching TRBD2 (6 bases). This CDR3 region has 15 residues. The germline CDR1 and CDR2 sequences are MDHEN and SYDVKM. Trimming took 4 bases from V and 6 from J, leaving 15 bases between them. In DNA, the CDR3 is TGTGCCAGCAGTTCCCCTCCGGGCGGGGCCGGGGAGCTGTTTTTT. Protein sequence: CASSSPPGGAGELFF.

This chain links TRBV6-1 with TRBJ2-4; a weak D match, TRBD2 (5 bases). Germline V CDR1 and CDR2: MNHNS, SASEGT. Trimming shortened V by 4 bases and J by 6 bases, and 19 bases separated the two germline ends. The CDR3 extends over 16 amino acids. The CDR3 DNA reads TGTGCCAGCAGTGCCGGGGAAACTAGGGCCGGAAACATTCAGTACTTC. It encodes CASSAGETRAGNIQYF.

This chain links TRBV7-2 with TRBJ1-2; TRBD1 agrees at 7 bases. Germline loops: CDR1 SGHTA, CDR2 FQGNSA. The V gene end was trimmed by 3 bases and the J gene end by 8 bases; junction bases not matched to a gene: 9. This CDR3 spans 14 amino acids. Written as DNA, the CDR3 is TGTGCCAGCAGCTTTGAGGGGGCGCTGTTCGGCTACACCTTC. Amino acids: CASSFEGALFGYTF.

This clone appeared a few times. The J gene is TRBJ1-2, the V gene TRBV4-1; no clear D. Trimming took 1 base from V and 0 from J, leaving 9 bases between them. The CDR3 has 15 amino acids. CDR1 and CDR2 from the germline V gene are MGHRA and YSYEKL. The CDR3 here is CASSQATASNYGYTF. As DNA, the CDR3 is TGCGCCAGCAGCCAAGCGACTGCATCTAACTATGGCTACACCTTC.

V is TRBV30 and J is TRBJ2-7; D call uncertain. This CDR3 region has 14 residues. Germline V lookup: CDR1 GTSNPN, CDR2 SVGIG (reference sequence). V gave up 2 bases and J gave up 0 bases, with 11 bases separating them. CDR3 sequence (DNA): TGTGCCTGGAGTCCACAGCCTAGCTCCTACGAGCAGTACTTC. Its translation: CAWSPQPSSYEQYF.

J is TRBJ1-5 and V is TRBV28; D is perhaps TRBD1 (6 bases). V was pared by 3 bases and J by 6 bases, with 12 bases between. The CDR3 sequence is 14 residues long. Germline CDR1 reads MDHEN; CDR2 reads SYDVKM. The CDR3, as DNA: TGTGCCAGCAGTTTGTCACAAGGGGGTCAGCCCCAGCATTTT. This codes for CASSLSQGGQPQHF.

The chain combines TRBV5-4 with TRBJ2-3, with 7 nucleotides matching TRBD2. The V segment lost 5 bases and the J segment 2 bases; nucleotides outside the gene matches: 5. The CDR3 runs 14 residues. Per the germline V gene, CDR1 is SGHNT and CDR2 is YYREEE (reference sequence). As DNA, the CDR3 is TGTGCCAGCAGAGCGGGGAAAGACACAGATACGCAGTATTTT. It codes for CASRAGKDTDTQYF.

The chain employs TRBV10-2 and TRBJ1-6; D is perhaps TRBD1 (5 bases). Germline V gives CDR1 WSHSY, CDR2 SAAADI. With 8 bases removed from V and 4 bases from J, the gap between germline ends came to 12 bases. This CDR3 is built from 14 residues. CDR3 DNA: TGCGCCAGCGGCCCGGGGGGGTATAATTCACCCCTCCACTTT. It is translated as CASGPGGYNSPLHF.

The chain couples TRBV18 to TRBJ2-7; TRBD1 agrees at 12 bases. Germline V gene lookup returns CDR1 KGHSH and CDR2 LQKENI. CDR3 size: 15 residues. The ends lost 0 bases at V and 5 bases at J; junction bases unmatched: 2. For the CDR3, the DNA is TGTGCCAGCTCACCACCGGGACAGGGGGCACACGAGCAGTACTTC. It encodes CASSPPGQGAHEQYF.

The J gene is TRBJ2-7, the V gene TRBV2; no firm D call. The V end was cut by 3 bases, the J end by 4 bases, with 4 bases between. The CDR3 consists of 11 residues. The germline V gene encodes CDR1 SNHLY and CDR2 FYNNEI. In DNA, the CDR3 is TGTGCCAGCAGTGATGGGTACGAGCAGTACTTC. Residues: CASSDGYEQYF.

The V call is TRBV15, the J call TRBJ2-3, with TRBD2 identical over 8 bases. After removal of 3 bases from V and 5 bases from J, the junction contained 4 bases not matched to a gene. The germline CDR1 and CDR2 sequences are LNHNV and YYDKDF (reference sequence). The CDR3 is 14 residues long. Here the CDR3 reads CATSRQRGGDTQYF. The CDR3 nucleotides are TGTGCCACCAGCAGGCAACGGGGGGGAGATACGCAGTATTTT. The full variable domain, completed using reference TRBV15 and TRBJ2-3, is DAMVIQNPRYQVTQFGKPVTLSCSQTLNHNVMYWYQQKSSQAPKLLFHYYDKDFNNEADTPDNFQSRRPNTSFCFLDIRSPGLGDTAMYLCATSRQRGGDTQYFGPGTRLTVL.

This sequence joins TRBV28 and TRBJ2-1; 8 bases line up with TRBD2. The CDR3 length is 13 residues. The germline CDR1 and CDR2 sequences are MDHEN and SYDVKM. The J segment lost 15 bases and the V segment lost 6 bases, leaving 13 bases of the junction unmatched. The chain's CDR3 is CASSPHASGLTFF. The CDR3 nucleotides are TGTGCCAGCAGCCCACACGCTAGCGGGTTAACGTTCTTC.

The chain uses TRBV6-1 and TRBJ2-3, with D unclear. CDR3 length equals 15 residues. Trimming pared 0 bases from V and 2 bases from J, leaving 9 bases between. Germline-derived CDR1 and CDR2 are MNHNS and SASEGT. CDR3 sequence (DNA): TGTGCCAGCAGTGAAGCGCTCTATCCCACAGATACGCAGTATTTT. Translating gives CASSEALYPTDTQYF.

The chain has TRBV25-1 and TRBJ2-5; D unresolved. CDR1 and CDR2 (germline): MGHDK, SYGVNS. This CDR3 contains 12 residues. The V end was cut by 10 bases, the J end by 2 bases, with 11 bases between. The DNA for the CDR3 is TGTGCCACCCAGCAGGAACAAGAGACCCAGTACTTC. Protein product: CATQQEQETQYF.

The genes are TRBV7-2 and TRBJ2-7; possible D gene TRBD1, 6 bases. V lost 2 bases and J 2 bases, leaving 10 bases between the germline ends. The CDR3 extends over 14 amino acids. Germline V gene lookup returns CDR1 SGHTA and CDR2 FQGNSA. The CDR3 DNA is TGTGCCAGCAGCTTATTCGACAGGACCTACGAGCAGTACTTC. This translates into CASSLFDRTYEQYF.

The V call is TRBV7-3, the J call TRBJ2-7; TRBD1 matches 11 bases. Germline loops: CDR1 SGHTA, CDR2 FQGTGA. This CDR3 is built from 14 residues. V lost 5 bases to trimming and J lost 2 bases; unmatched junction nucleotides: 2. The CDR3 nucleotides read TGTGCCAGCAGCATGGGACAGGGGGCCTACGAGCAGTACTTC. This encodes CASSMGQGAYEQYF.

The gene calls are TRBV2 and TRBJ1-1; D is possibly TRBD1 (6 bases). Germline CDR1 and CDR2: SNHLY and FYNNEI. The V end was cut by 7 bases, the J end by 6 bases, with 18 bases between. The CDR3 runs to 14 residues. The CDR3 is CASNSRQEGSEAFF. The CDR3 coding sequence is TGTGCCAGCAATTCAAGACAGGAAGGTTCTGAAGCTTTCTTT. The complete variable domain, with remaining parts taken from reference TRBV2 and TRBJ1-1, reads EPEVTQTPSHQVTQMGQEVILRCVPISNHLYFYWYRQILGQKVEFLVSFYNNEISEKSEIFDDQFSVERPDGSNFTLKIRSTKLEDSAMYFCASNSRQEGSEAFFGQGTRLTVV.

The chain couples TRBV2 to TRBJ2-2; possibly TRBD1 for D (6 bases). Germline CDR1 and CDR2: SNHLY and FYNNEI. The CDR3 extends over 15 amino acids. V was shortened by 4 bases and J by 4 bases, with 13 bases between the two germline ends. CDR3 bases: TGTGCCAGCAGTGTCGGGACATTAAGCACCGGGGAGCTGTTTTTT. It codes for CASSVGTLSTGELFF.

The rearrangement joins TRBV9 to TRBJ2-7, with 7 bases identical to TRBD2. CDR1 is SGDLS, CDR2 YYNGEE, per germline. V was clipped by 4 bases and J by 5 bases; unmatched bases: 12. The CDR3 sequence is 15 residues long. As DNA, the CDR3 is TGTGCCAGCAGCTTAGGGACCGTGGGGAGGGACGAGCAGTACTTC. The encoded protein is CASSLGTVGRDEQYF. Full variable domain (outside the CDR3, taken from reference TRBV9 and TRBJ2-7): DSGVTQTPKHLITATGQRVTLRCSPRSGDLSVYWYQQSLDQGLQFLIQYYNGEERAKGNILERFSAQQFPDLHSELNLSSLELGDSALYFCASSLGTVGRDEQYFGPGTRLTVT.

The chain couples TRBV28 to TRBJ1-3; possible D gene TRBD1, 5 bases. The CDR3 consists of 12 residues. The ends were cut back, 3 bases at V and 8 bases at J, with 8 bases in the middle. Germline lookup yields CDR1 MDHEN and CDR2 SYDVKM. The CDR3 sequence: CASSFKGDTIYF. For the CDR3, the DNA is TGTGCCAGCAGTTTTAAAGGGGACACCATATATTTT.

This rearrangement joins TRBV5-1 to TRBJ1-2; no reliable D call. Germline assignment: CDR1 SGHRS and CDR2 YFSETQ. The V gene lost 2 bases and the J gene lost 0 bases, with 11 bases spanning the gap. The CDR3 covers 15 residues. The CDR3 loop is CASSLGQATNYGYTF. The CDR3 DNA sequence: TGCGCCAGCAGCTTAGGGCAAGCCACTAACTATGGCTACACCTTC.

The chain joins TRBV30 to TRBJ2-7; a possible D gene is TRBD1 (7 bases). This CDR3 spans 14 amino acids. Germline CDR1 reads GTSNPN; CDR2 reads SVGIG (reference sequence). Trimming pared 8 bases from V and 0 bases from J, leaving 17 bases between. This chain's CDR3 is CAAIGGQRSYEQYF. CDR3 nucleotides: TGTGCCGCAATCGGGGGACAGCGCTCCTACGAGCAGTACTTC.